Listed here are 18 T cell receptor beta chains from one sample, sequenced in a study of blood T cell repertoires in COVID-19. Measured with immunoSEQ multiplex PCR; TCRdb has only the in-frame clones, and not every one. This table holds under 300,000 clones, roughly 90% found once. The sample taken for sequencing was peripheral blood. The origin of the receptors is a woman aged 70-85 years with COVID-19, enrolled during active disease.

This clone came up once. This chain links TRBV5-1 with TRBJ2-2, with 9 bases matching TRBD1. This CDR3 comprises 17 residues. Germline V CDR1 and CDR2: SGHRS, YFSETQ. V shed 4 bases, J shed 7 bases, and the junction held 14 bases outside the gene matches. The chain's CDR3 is CASSPDPDRGRNGELFF. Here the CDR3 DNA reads TGCGCCAGCAGCCCTGACCCCGACAGGGGGAGAAACGGGGAGCTGTTTTTT.

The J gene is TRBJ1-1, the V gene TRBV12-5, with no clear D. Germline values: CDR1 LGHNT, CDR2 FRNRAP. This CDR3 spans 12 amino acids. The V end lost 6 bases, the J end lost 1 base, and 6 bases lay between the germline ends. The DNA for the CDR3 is TGTGCTAGTGGGATAGAGAACACTGAAGCTTTCTTT. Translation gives CASGIENTEAFF.

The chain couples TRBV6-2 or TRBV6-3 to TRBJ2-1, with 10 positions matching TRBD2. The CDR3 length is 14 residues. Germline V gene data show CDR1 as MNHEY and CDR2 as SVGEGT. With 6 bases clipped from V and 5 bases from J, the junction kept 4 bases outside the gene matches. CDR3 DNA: TGTGCCAGCAGCCCCGGGACTAGCGACAATGAGCAGTTCTTC. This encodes CASSPGTSDNEQFF.

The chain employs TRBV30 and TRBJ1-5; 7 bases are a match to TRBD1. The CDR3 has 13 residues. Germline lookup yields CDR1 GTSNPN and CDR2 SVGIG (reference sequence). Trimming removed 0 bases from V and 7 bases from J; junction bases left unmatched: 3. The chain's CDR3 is CAWSVQGHQPQHF. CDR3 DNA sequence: TGTGCCTGGAGTGTACAGGGGCACCAGCCCCAGCATTTT.

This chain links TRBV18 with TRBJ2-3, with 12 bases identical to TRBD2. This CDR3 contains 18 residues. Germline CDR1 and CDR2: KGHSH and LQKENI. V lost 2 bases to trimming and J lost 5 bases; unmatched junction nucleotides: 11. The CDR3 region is CASSPRLLAGGQGDTQYF. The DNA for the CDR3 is TGTGCCAGCTCACCAAGACTGCTAGCGGGGGGGCAGGGAGATACGCAGTATTTT.

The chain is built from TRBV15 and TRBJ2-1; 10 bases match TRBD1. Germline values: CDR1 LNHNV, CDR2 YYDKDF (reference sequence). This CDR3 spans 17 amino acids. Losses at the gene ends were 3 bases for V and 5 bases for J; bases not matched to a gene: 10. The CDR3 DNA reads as TGTGCCACCAGCAGGAATCCTGGGACAGGGGCCCACAATGAGCAGTTCTTC. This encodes CATSRNPGTGAHNEQFF.

CDR3 in DNA: TGTGCCAGCAGCCCAACAGGGGGCTACACCTACGAGCAGTACTTC. Amino acids: CASSPTGGYTYEQYF. V and J are TRBV3-1 (or the pseudogene TRBV3-2) and TRBJ2-7; 9 nucleotides agree with TRBD1. The CDR3 is made up of 15 amino acids. The V gene's germline CDR1 is LGHDT and CDR2 YNNKEL (reference sequence). V dropped 4 bases and J dropped 2; count of bases not matched to a gene: 6.

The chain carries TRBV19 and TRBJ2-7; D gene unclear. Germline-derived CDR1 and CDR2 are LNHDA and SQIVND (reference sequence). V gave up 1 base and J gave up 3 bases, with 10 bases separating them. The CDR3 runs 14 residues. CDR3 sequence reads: CASSIGAPYYEQYF. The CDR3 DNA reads TGTGCCAGTAGTATAGGGGCCCCGTACTACGAGCAGTACTTC.

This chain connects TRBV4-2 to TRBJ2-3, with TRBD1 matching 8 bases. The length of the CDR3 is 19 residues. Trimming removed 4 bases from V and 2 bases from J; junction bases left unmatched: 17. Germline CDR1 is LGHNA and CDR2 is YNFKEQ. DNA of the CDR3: TGTGCCAGCAGCCCCCCGCAGACAGGGGCAGGGGCTAACACAGATACGCAGTATTTT. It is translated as CASSPPQTGAGANTDTQYF.

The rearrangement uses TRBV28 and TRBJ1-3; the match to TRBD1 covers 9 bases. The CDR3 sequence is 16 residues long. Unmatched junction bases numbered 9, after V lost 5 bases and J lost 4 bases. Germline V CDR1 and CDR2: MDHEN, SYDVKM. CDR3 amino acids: CASSPPGQGQGNTIYF. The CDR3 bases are TGTGCCAGCAGTCCACCCGGACAGGGGCAAGGAAACACCATATATTTT.

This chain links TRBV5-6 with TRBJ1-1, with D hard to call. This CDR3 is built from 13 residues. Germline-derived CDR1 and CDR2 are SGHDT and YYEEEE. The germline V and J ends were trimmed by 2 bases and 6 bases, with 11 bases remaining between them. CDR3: CASSFPAGAEAFF. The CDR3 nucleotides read TGTGCCAGCAGCTTCCCCGCCGGGGCTGAAGCTTTCTTT. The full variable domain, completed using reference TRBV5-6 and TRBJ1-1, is DAGVTQSPTHLIKTRGQQVTLRCSPKSGHDTVSWYQQALGQGPQFIFQYYEEEERQRGNFPDRFSGHQFPNYSSELNVNALLLGDSALYLCASSFPAGAEAFFGQGTRLTVV.

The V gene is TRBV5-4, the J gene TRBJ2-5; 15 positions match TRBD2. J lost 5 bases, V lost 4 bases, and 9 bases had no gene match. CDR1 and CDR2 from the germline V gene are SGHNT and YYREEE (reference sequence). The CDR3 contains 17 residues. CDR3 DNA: TGTGCCAGCAGCCTACGGACTAGCGGGGGGGCGCGGGAGACCCAGTACTTC. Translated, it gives CASSLRTSGGARETQYF.

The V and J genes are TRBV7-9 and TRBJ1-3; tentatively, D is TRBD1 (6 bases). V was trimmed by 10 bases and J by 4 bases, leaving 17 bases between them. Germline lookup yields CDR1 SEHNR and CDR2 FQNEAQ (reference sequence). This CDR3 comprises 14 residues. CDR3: CATNDRSGGNTIYF. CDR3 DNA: TGTGCCACCAACGACAGGTCTGGAGGAAACACCATATATTTT. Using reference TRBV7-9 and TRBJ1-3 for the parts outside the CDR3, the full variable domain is DTGVSQNPRHKITKRGQNVTFRCDPISEHNRLYWYRQTLGQGPEFLTYFQNEAQLEKSRLLSDRFSAERPKGSFSTLEIQRTEQGDSAMYLCATNDRSGGNTIYFGEGSWLTVV.

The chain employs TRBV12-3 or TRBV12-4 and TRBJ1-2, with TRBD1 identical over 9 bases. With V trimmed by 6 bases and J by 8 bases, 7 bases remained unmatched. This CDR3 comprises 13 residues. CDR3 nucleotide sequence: TGTGCCAGCAGCTGGGGACAGGGTCGGGGCTACACCTTC. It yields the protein CASSWGQGRGYTF.

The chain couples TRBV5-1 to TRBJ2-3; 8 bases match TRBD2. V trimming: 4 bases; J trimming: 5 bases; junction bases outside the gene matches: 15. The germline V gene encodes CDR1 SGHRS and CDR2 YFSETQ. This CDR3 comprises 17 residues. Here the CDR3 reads CASSRPVGLEDLDTQYF. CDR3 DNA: TGCGCCAGCAGCCGGCCAGTGGGACTAGAAGATTTAGATACGCAGTATTTT. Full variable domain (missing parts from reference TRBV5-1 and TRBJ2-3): KAGVTQTPRYLIKTRGQQVTLSCSPISGHRSVSWYQQTPGQGLQFLFEYFSETQRNKGNFPGRFSGRQFSNSRSEMNVSTLELGDSALYLCASSRPVGLEDLDTQYFGPGTRLTVL.

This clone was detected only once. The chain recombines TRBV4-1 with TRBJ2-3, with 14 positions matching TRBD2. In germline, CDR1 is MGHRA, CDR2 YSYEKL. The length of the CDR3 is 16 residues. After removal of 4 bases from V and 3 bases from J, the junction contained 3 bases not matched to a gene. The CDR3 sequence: CASSRGLAGGTDTQYF. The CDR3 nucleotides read TGCGCCAGCAGCCGAGGACTAGCGGGGGGAACAGATACGCAGTATTTT.

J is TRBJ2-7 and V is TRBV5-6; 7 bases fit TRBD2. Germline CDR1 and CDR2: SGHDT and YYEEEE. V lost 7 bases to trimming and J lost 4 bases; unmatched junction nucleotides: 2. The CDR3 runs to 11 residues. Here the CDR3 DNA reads TGTGCCAGCTGGGGGGGATACGAGCAGTACTTC. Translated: CASWGGYEQYF. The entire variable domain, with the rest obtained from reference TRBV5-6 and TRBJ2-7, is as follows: DAGVTQSPTHLIKTRGQQVTLRCSPKSGHDTVSWYQQALGQGPQFIFQYYEEEERQRGNFPDRFSGHQFPNYSSELNVNALLLGDSALYLCASWGGYEQYFGPGTRLTVT.

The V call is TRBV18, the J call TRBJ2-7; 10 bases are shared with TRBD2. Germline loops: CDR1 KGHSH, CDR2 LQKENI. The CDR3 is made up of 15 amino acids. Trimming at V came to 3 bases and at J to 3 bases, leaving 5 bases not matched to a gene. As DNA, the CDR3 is TGTGCCAGCTCACCGGCAGCGGGGGGGGTCTACGAGCAGTACTTC. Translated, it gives CASSPAAGGVYEQYF.